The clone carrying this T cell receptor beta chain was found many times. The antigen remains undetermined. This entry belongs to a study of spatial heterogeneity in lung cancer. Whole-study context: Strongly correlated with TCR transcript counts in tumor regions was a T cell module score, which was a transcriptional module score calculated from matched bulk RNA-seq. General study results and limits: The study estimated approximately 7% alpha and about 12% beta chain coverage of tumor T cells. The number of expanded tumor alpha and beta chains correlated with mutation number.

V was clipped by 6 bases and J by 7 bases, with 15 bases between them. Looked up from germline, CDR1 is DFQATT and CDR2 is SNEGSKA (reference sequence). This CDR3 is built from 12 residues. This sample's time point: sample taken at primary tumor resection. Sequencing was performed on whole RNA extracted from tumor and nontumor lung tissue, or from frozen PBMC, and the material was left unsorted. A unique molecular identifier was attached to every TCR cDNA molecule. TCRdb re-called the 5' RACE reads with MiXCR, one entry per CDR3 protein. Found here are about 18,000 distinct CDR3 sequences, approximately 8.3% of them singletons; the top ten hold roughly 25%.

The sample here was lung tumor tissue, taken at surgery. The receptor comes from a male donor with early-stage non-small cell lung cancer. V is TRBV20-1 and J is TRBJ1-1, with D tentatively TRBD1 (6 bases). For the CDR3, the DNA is TGCAGTGCCAAAACAGGGAAGGGTGAAGCTTTCTTT. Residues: CSAKTGKGEAFF.